A single TCR beta chain is shown here with its context. The antigen remains undetermined. A much larger clone lies one base from this, so it may be a read error. The data originate from a study of T-cell memory formation after mild COVID-19. Study-level results: Clones contracting over day 15 to 85 were CD4/CD8 balanced, with later expanders leaning CD4+. Contracting clones localized mainly to CM and EM when CD4+ and mainly to EMRA when CD8+. SARS-CoV-2 specificity of second-wave clones peaking day 37 was unconfirmed.

The CDR3 loop spans 15 amino acids. Germline CDR1 reads SGHRS; CDR2 reads YFSETQ. TCRdb fed the 5' RACE reads into MiXCR, producing one record per CDR3 protein. The top ten hold about 22% of the sample, which has 350,000 or so distinct CDR3 sequences, under 15% seen once. The sequencing input was PBMCs or a T cell subset sorted from them (not recorded which). This clonotype originated in a man between 18 and 35 years old who had mild COVID-19 (a few samples of this study predate the infection). Cell type and time point are not known. The chain carries TRBV5-1 and TRBJ2-3; 7 bases fit TRBD1. CDR3 region: CASSLDRGRGDTKYF. The DNA for the CDR3 is TGCGCCAGCAGCTTGGACAGGGGCCGAGGAGATACGAAGTATTTT.